This T cell receptor (beta chain) was identified during a study of blood T cell repertoires in COVID-19. This CDR3 is 16 amino acids long. The V gene's germline CDR1 is SGHNT and CDR2 YENEEA. V was trimmed by 0 bases and J by 3 bases, leaving 14 bases between them. By sample share, this clone is medium-sized. In the original analysis: Reference gene primer amplification gave nucleated cell count estimates. This table comes from immunoSEQ multiplex PCR, and its TCRdb copy is limited to in-frame clones, with some not included. D and trimming come from the DNA, and the V and J calls and clone size come from that table. The sample holds 200,000 to 250,000 clones; approximately 88% are singletons and the top ten take just over 2.5%.

Sequencing was performed on PBMCs or T cells enriched from blood (not recorded which). The clonotype comes from a woman aged 30 to 39 with acute COVID-19. This chain joins TRBV11-3 and TRBJ1-1, with D unclear. The CDR3 nucleotides are TGTGCCAGCAGCTTAGATGGTAGGGAGGGCGACACTGAAGCTTTCTTT. Amino acid sequence: CASSLDGREGDTEAFF.